This T cell receptor beta chain came from a study of T cells in Graves' hyperthyroidism and ophthalmopathy. Authors of the study amplified TCR beta CDR3 regions from RNA transcripts. TCR CDR3 regions were first amplified by RT-PCR with HTBI primers. TCRdb fed the multiplex PCR reads into MiXCR, producing one record per CDR3 protein. The repertoire consists of around 500,000 distinct CDR3 sequences, with under 15% occurring once and the leading ten covering around 17%. Ten or more counts support this clonotype. The sample taken for sequencing was blood. This TCR derives from a woman in her late teens or twenties with Graves' hyperthyroidism.

The CDR3, as DNA: TGTGCCAGCAGTCTCCGACAGGGATGGTATGGCTACACCTTC. This codes for CASSLRQGWYGYTF. J is TRBJ1-2 and V is TRBV27; TRBD1 matches 7 bases. V trimming: 5 bases; J trimming: 5 bases; junction bases outside the gene matches: 8. Looked up from germline, CDR1 is MNHEY and CDR2 is SMNVEV (reference sequence). The CDR3 has 14 residues.